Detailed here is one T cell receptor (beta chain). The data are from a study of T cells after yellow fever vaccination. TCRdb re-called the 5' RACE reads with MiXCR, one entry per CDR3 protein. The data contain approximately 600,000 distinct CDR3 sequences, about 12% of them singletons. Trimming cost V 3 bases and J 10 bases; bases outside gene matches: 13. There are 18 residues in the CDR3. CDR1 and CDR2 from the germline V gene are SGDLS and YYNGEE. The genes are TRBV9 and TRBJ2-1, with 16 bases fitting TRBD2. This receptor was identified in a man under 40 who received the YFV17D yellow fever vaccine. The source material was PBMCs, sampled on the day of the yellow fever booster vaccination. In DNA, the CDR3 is TGTGCCAGCAGCGAAGTCCGGGGACTAGCGGGAGGGTCCGTAGAGCAGTTCTTC. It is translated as CASSEVRGLAGGSVEQFF.